A single sample is the source of the 2 T cell receptor beta chains below, sequenced in a study of control samples from healthy donors and cancer patients (dated by TCRdb to about 2020). The library was produced with the immunoSEQ multiplex PCR assay. TCRdb took this table from immuneACCESS and kept in-frame rearrangements with V and J called. Such tables lack part of the clones; where checked against another copy, unresolved V genes explain under half of the gap, and the rest is unexplained. Present in this sample are roughly 38,000 clones, around 90% of which were seen just once. The biggest ten clones account for roughly 4% of the sample. Specimen: blood. The receptor set was obtained from a woman between 50 and 59 years old in good health.

This rearrangement joins TRBV3-1 (or the pseudogene TRBV3-2) to TRBJ1-2; weak D call: TRBD1 (5 bases). The CDR3 is 14 residues long. Germline CDR1 LGHDT, CDR2 YNNKEL (reference sequence). Trimming pared 2 bases from V and 7 bases from J, leaving 14 bases between. The CDR3 DNA is TGTGCCAGCAGCCAAAATCAGGGCATTGGTGGCTACACCTTC. Protein: CASSQNQGIGGYTF.

This chain links TRBV5-6 with TRBJ2-3; D is perhaps TRBD1 or TRBD2 (5 bases each). Germline values: CDR1 SGHDT, CDR2 YYEEEE. V lost 4 bases, J lost 0 bases, and 18 bases lay in between. CDR3 length: 17 amino acids. CDR3 amino acids: CASSGNPGRVSTDTQYF. The CDR3 DNA is TGTGCCAGCAGCGGAAACCCGGGACGGGTAAGCACAGATACGCAGTATTTT.